These T cell receptor beta chains were read from a single sample in a study of blood T cell repertoires in COVID-19. The repertoire was sequenced with immunoSEQ multiplex PCR; TCRdb's copy has only in-frame clones and lacks some. The table shows 200,000 to 300,000 clones, with 88% occurring only once. Sequencing was performed on peripheral blood. These TCRs come from a man older than 75 with acute or convalescent COVID-19. The CDR3 runs from the conserved cysteine through the conserved F or W. The D gene is left open where the match is weak. A row's size may be missing; if present it is once, few, many or a size class.

j_call: TRBJ1-1
clone_size: -
v_call: TRBV4-3
d_call: TRBD1
cdr3_nt: TGCGCCAGCAGCTTGCTGACAGGGGGTAGGACTGAAGCTTTCTTT
cdr3_aa: CASSLLTGGRTEAFF

j_call: TRBJ1-5
clone_size: -
v_call: TRBV28
d_call: -
cdr3_nt: TGTGCCAGCAGAACAGATAGCAATCAGCCCCAGCATTTT
cdr3_aa: CASRTDSNQPQHF

j_call: TRBJ2-3
clone_size: -
v_call: TRBV7-2
d_call: TRBD2
cdr3_nt: TGTGCCAGCAGCTGGGGGGGGGATCCTAGCACAGATACGCAGTATTTT
cdr3_aa: CASSWGGDPSTDTQYF

j_call: TRBJ1-2
clone_size: -
v_call: TRBV6-5
d_call: -
cdr3_nt: TGTGCCAGCAGTTACTCACAGGGTCTCGGCTACACCTTC
cdr3_aa: CASSYSQGLGYTF

j_call: TRBJ2-1
clone_size: -
v_call: TRBV4-2
d_call: TRBD1
cdr3_nt: TGTGCCAGCAGCCAACCCGACAGGGGGGATTTGGATGAGCAGTTCTTC
cdr3_aa: CASSQPDRGDLDEQFF

j_call: TRBJ2-1
clone_size: few
v_call: TRBV28
d_call: -
cdr3_nt: TGTGCCAGCAGAGCCTTGAATGAGCAGTTCTTC
cdr3_aa: CASRALNEQFF

j_call: TRBJ2-5
clone_size: -
v_call: TRBV19
d_call: -
cdr3_nt: TGTGCCAGTAGTACAGCGTTCCAAGAGACCCAGTACTTC
cdr3_aa: CASSTAFQETQYF

j_call: TRBJ2-1
clone_size: -
v_call: TRBV28
d_call: TRBD2
cdr3_nt: TGTGCCAGCAGTTTAATTGCGGCGGGAGGATCCTACAATGAGCAGTTCTTC
cdr3_aa: CASSLIAAGGSYNEQFF

j_call: TRBJ2-5
clone_size: -
v_call: TRBV19
d_call: -
cdr3_nt: TGTGCCAGTAGCAACCAGGGCGGAAGCAGTGAGACCCAGTACTTC
cdr3_aa: CASSNQGGSSETQYF

j_call: TRBJ1-2
clone_size: -
v_call: TRBV19
d_call: -
cdr3_nt: TGTGCCAGTAGGTCACTCGGACTGGGTGGCTACACCTTC
cdr3_aa: CASRSLGLGGYTF

j_call: TRBJ2-3
clone_size: -
v_call: TRBV6-2/TRBV6-3
d_call: TRBD2
cdr3_nt: TGTGCCAGCAGTTTCCGTAGCGGGACTAGCACAGATACGCAGTATTTT
cdr3_aa: CASSFRSGTSTDTQYF

j_call: TRBJ1-4
clone_size: -
v_call: TRBV5-1
d_call: -
cdr3_nt: TGCGCCAGCAGCTTGGTTCCGGGTAATGAAAAACTGTTTTTT
cdr3_aa: CASSLVPGNEKLFF

j_call: TRBJ2-1
clone_size: -
v_call: TRBV11-3
d_call: TRBD2
cdr3_nt: TGTGCCAGCAGCTTAGCACTAGCGGGAGACAATGAGCAGTTCTTC
cdr3_aa: CASSLALAGDNEQFF

j_call: TRBJ1-6
clone_size: -
v_call: TRBV6-2/TRBV6-3
d_call: TRBD1
cdr3_nt: TGTGCCAGCAGTTACTCGGAGGCCGGGACAGTTAATTCACCCCTCCACTTT
cdr3_aa: CASSYSEAGTVNSPLHF

j_call: TRBJ2-1
clone_size: -
v_call: TRBV7-2
d_call: TRBD2
cdr3_nt: TGTGCCAGCAGCTTAGCAGCGGGGGGGTACAATGAGCAGTTCTTC
cdr3_aa: CASSLAAGGYNEQFF

j_call: TRBJ2-5
clone_size: -
v_call: TRBV9
d_call: -
cdr3_nt: TGTGCCAGCAGCGTAGCATCCGGACTTGGGGAGACCCAGTACTTC
cdr3_aa: CASSVASGLGETQYF

j_call: TRBJ2-7
clone_size: -
v_call: TRBV6-6
d_call: TRBD1
cdr3_nt: TGTGCCAGCAGCCAACAATCGGGACAGGGGACGCCTCTGTACTTC
cdr3_aa: CASSQQSGQGTPLYF

j_call: TRBJ1-5
clone_size: -
v_call: TRBV15
d_call: -
cdr3_nt: TGTGCCACCAGCAGAGAAAGGGGTTTCGGGCAGCCCCAGCATTTT
cdr3_aa: CATSRERGFGQPQHF

j_call: TRBJ2-7
clone_size: once
v_call: TRBV6-5
d_call: TRBD2
cdr3_nt: TGTGCCAGCAAGGTGAGCGGGATAAGGACCTACGAGCAGTACTTC
cdr3_aa: CASKVSGIRTYEQYF

j_call: TRBJ2-5
clone_size: -
v_call: TRBV19
d_call: -
cdr3_nt: TGTGCCAGTAGAAAGGACTGGCAAGAGACCCAGTACTTC
cdr3_aa: CASRKDWQETQYF

j_call: TRBJ1-1
clone_size: -
v_call: TRBV18
d_call: -
cdr3_nt: TGTGCCAGCTCACCGGACAGAGGGAACACTGAAGCTTTCTTT
cdr3_aa: CASSPDRGNTEAFF

j_call: TRBJ1-2
clone_size: once
v_call: TRBV18
d_call: -
cdr3_nt: TGTGCCAGCTCACCCGAGGGCCAGGGGTATGGCTACACCTTC
cdr3_aa: CASSPEGQGYGYTF

j_call: TRBJ1-4
clone_size: -
v_call: TRBV7-2
d_call: TRBD1
cdr3_nt: TGTGCCAGCAGCTTAGGACAGGGGGAAGTAGGAAAACTGTTTTTT
cdr3_aa: CASSLGQGEVGKLFF

j_call: TRBJ2-1
clone_size: -
v_call: TRBV6-2/TRBV6-3
d_call: -
cdr3_nt: TGTGCCAGCAGCCCTCAGGGGCGCAATGAGCAGTTCTTC
cdr3_aa: CASSPQGRNEQFF

j_call: TRBJ2-7
clone_size: large
v_call: TRBV7-2
d_call: -
cdr3_nt: TGTGCCAGCAGCCCAACAGGCTACGAGCAGTACTTC
cdr3_aa: CASSPTGYEQYF

j_call: TRBJ1-3
clone_size: few
v_call: TRBV5-4
d_call: TRBD1
cdr3_nt: TGTGCCAGCAGCTCCGGACAGGGGGCTGTCGGAAACACCATATATTTT
cdr3_aa: CASSSGQGAVGNTIYF

j_call: TRBJ2-1
clone_size: -
v_call: TRBV5-4
d_call: TRBD2
cdr3_nt: TGTGCCAGCAGCCGTAGCGGGACCTTGGCCTACAATGAGCAGTTCTTC
cdr3_aa: CASSRSGTLAYNEQFF

j_call: TRBJ2-5
clone_size: -
v_call: TRBV11-2
d_call: TRBD2
cdr3_nt: TGTGCCAGCAGCCGTAATAGCGGGGCACAAGAGACCCAGTACTTC
cdr3_aa: CASSRNSGAQETQYF